This entry lists 21 T cell receptor beta chains sequenced from one sample in a study of shared clonotypes between healthy human individuals. This table comes from immunoSEQ multiplex PCR, and its TCRdb copy is limited to in-frame clones, with some not included. Altogether about 700,000 clones are present, roughly 70% being singletons, with the ten largest covering approximately 1.6%. Sequencing was carried out using memory CD4+ T cells sorted from blood. Documented subset: CD45RA-negative fraction. The receptors originated from a woman in her twenties or thirties in good health.

The V and J genes are TRBV9 and TRBJ2-1; tentatively, D is TRBD2 (5 bases). CDR1 is SGDLS and CDR2 is YYNGEE in the germline V gene. Trimming removed 0 bases from V and 7 bases from J, with 14 bases in between. The CDR3 covers 15 residues. In DNA form, the CDR3 reads TGTGCCAGCAGCGTAGCTCCTAGCACCCTTAATGAGCAGTTCTTC. It specifies CASSVAPSTLNEQFF. Full variable domain (outside the CDR3, taken from reference TRBV9 and TRBJ2-1): DSGVTQTPKHLITATGQRVTLRCSPRSGDLSVYWYQQSLDQGLQFLIQYYNGEERAKGNILERFSAQQFPDLHSELNLSSLELGDSALYFCASSVAPSTLNEQFFGPGTRLTVL.

This clone was picked up one time. This chain connects TRBV28 to TRBJ2-3; no firm D call. CDR1 MDHEN and CDR2 SYDVKM come from the germline V gene. This CDR3 comprises 13 residues. With 5 bases removed from V and 5 bases from J, the gap between germline ends came to 11 bases. In DNA form, the CDR3 reads TGTGCCAGCAGTACTCCAGCGATAGATACGCAGTATTTT. Its translation is CASSTPAIDTQYF.

This clone was counted only a few times. This chain joins TRBV6-5 and TRBJ2-7; 7 positions agree with TRBD2. The CDR3 runs to 14 residues. Germline V gene sequence: CDR1 MNHEY, CDR2 SVGAGI. Trimming removed 6 bases from V and 1 base from J; junction bases left unmatched: 6. The CDR3 region is CASRPWGGSYEQYF. CDR3 bases: TGTGCCAGCAGGCCTTGGGGGGGTTCCTACGAGCAGTACTTC.

The rearrangement links TRBV7-2 to TRBJ1-5; D unresolved. V dropped 7 bases and J dropped 1 base, with 8 bases sitting between them. Germline loops: CDR1 SGHTA, CDR2 FQGNSA. The CDR3 runs 13 residues. CDR3 in amino acids: CASKAASNQPQHF. The CDR3 nucleotides are TGTGCCAGCAAGGCGGCGAGCAATCAGCCCCAGCATTTT.

The chain links TRBV18 to TRBJ2-7, with D perhaps matching TRBD2 (6 bases). The CDR3 loop spans 15 amino acids. Germline assignment: CDR1 KGHSH and CDR2 LQKENI. V was pared by 2 bases and J by 3 bases, with 14 bases between. The CDR3 DNA follows: TGTGCCAGCTCACCAGCGGGGAAGGGAAGCTACGAGCAGTACTTC. Its translation is CASSPAGKGSYEQYF.

The V and J genes are TRBV28 and TRBJ1-4, with 8 positions matching TRBD1. V was clipped by 6 bases and J by 6 bases; unmatched bases: 9. Germline CDR1 reads MDHEN; CDR2 reads SYDVKM. The CDR3 runs to 15 residues. The CDR3 nucleotides read TGTGCCAGCAGGAGCCCAGGGGGCAGGGATGAAAAACTGTTTTTT. This translates into CASRSPGGRDEKLFF.

The chain is built from TRBV27 and TRBJ1-5; 9 nucleotides match TRBD1. The CDR3 extends over 15 amino acids. Trimming took 4 bases from V and 4 from J; bases not matched to a gene: 5. CDR1 is MNHEY and CDR2 is SMNVEV in the germline V gene (reference sequence). The CDR3 DNA follows: TGTGCCAGCAGTTACAGGACAGGGGTAAATCAGCCCCAGCATTTT. The encoded protein is CASSYRTGVNQPQHF.

V and J are TRBV28 and TRBJ2-7; D perhaps matches TRBD2 (6 bases). The CDR3 is made up of 15 amino acids. V was shortened by 5 bases and J by 7 bases, with 21 bases between the two germline ends. Germline assignment: CDR1 MDHEN and CDR2 SYDVKM. The CDR3 sequence is CASSTPGSQGREQYF. In DNA, the CDR3 is TGTGCCAGCAGTACCCCCGGGTCACAAGGGAGGGAGCAGTACTTC.

The CDR3 is CASSLAQGHNEQYF. The DNA of the CDR3 is TGCGCCAGCAGCTTGGCACAGGGTCACAACGAGCAGTACTTC. The chain joins TRBV5-1 to TRBJ2-7, with D maybe TRBD1 (6 bases). Trimming pared 0 bases from V and 5 bases from J, leaving 12 bases between. In germline, CDR1 is SGHRS, CDR2 YFSETQ. The CDR3 is 14 amino acids. The whole variable domain, filled in from reference TRBV5-1 and TRBJ2-7, reads KAGVTQTPRYLIKTRGQQVTLSCSPISGHRSVSWYQQTPGQGLQFLFEYFSETQRNKGNFPGRFSGRQFSNSRSEMNVSTLELGDSALYLCASSLAQGHNEQYFGPGTRLTVT.

The chain is built from TRBV30 and TRBJ2-1, with a weak D call TRBD1 (5 bases). Trimming left V 7 bases short and J 10 bases short, with 14 bases between. Germline loops: CDR1 GTSNPN, CDR2 SVGIG (reference sequence). The CDR3 is made up of 11 amino acids. For the CDR3, the DNA is TGTGCCTTGAGCAGGGTGGACGAGCAGTTCTTC. Translating it yields CALSRVDEQFF.

V is TRBV30 and J is TRBJ1-4; D call uncertain. Deletions cut 8 bases from V and 5 bases from J, with 15 bases between. The CDR3 runs 13 residues. Germline V gene lookup returns CDR1 GTSNPN and CDR2 SVGIG (reference sequence). The CDR3 nucleotides are TGTGCCGCAAAACCGGGCTTAAATGAAAAACTGTTTTTT. It encodes CAAKPGLNEKLFF.

The chain employs TRBV14 and TRBJ2-2, with 10 bases that match TRBD2. The germline V gene has CDR1 SGHDN and CDR2 FVKESK. Trimming removed 0 bases from V and 3 bases from J; junction bases left unmatched: 16. The CDR3 is 21 amino acids. CDR3 protein: CASSQELPGGLAPGYTGELFF. The CDR3 DNA sequence: TGTGCCAGCAGCCAAGAATTGCCAGGGGGACTAGCGCCTGGGTACACCGGGGAGCTGTTTTTT.

The V call is TRBV18, the J call TRBJ1-2; D possibly corresponds to TRBD1 (5 bases). There are 17 residues in the CDR3. The germline gives CDR1 KGHSH, CDR2 LQKENI. V gave up 2 bases and J gave up 0 bases, with 16 bases separating them. In DNA, the CDR3 is TGTGCCAGCTCACCAATGTCCGCCAGGGCGACTAACTATGGCTACACCTTC. This sequence encodes CASSPMSARATNYGYTF.

The rearrangement uses TRBV2 and TRBJ2-5; a possible D gene is TRBD2 (5 bases). Looked up from germline, CDR1 is SNHLY and CDR2 is FYNNEI. The CDR3 runs to 12 residues. The germline V and J ends were trimmed by 4 bases and 7 bases, with 10 bases remaining between them. CDR3 nucleotides: TGTGCCAGCAGTGCCGAGGCGGGGACCCAGTACTTC. This codes for CASSAEAGTQYF.

The sample holds a few counts of this clone. The sample holds other DNA sequences that translate to the same CDR3. This chain joins TRBV4-1 and TRBJ2-2, with D perhaps TRBD2 (5 bases). The germline gives CDR1 MGHRA, CDR2 YSYEKL. The CDR3 contains 16 residues. V was pared by 0 bases and J by 1 base, with 9 bases between. CDR3 sequence (DNA): TGCGCCAGCAGCCAAGATCCCAGCGGGAACACCGGGGAGCTGTTTTTT. Translating gives CASSQDPSGNTGELFF.

This clone was detected a few times. The rearrangement links TRBV2 to TRBJ1-5; TRBD1 agrees at 7 bases. The CDR3 consists of 13 residues. The germline CDR1 and CDR2 sequences are SNHLY and FYNNEI. V shed 6 bases and J 7 bases; nucleotides not matched to a gene: 6. Here the CDR3 DNA reads TGTGCCAGCAGCCAACAGGGGTACCAGCCCCAGCATTTT. It translates to CASSQQGYQPQHF.

With regard to this clone: Other DNA sequences within the sample encode an identical CDR3. This rearrangement joins TRBV19 to TRBJ1-1, with unresolved D. Trimming stripped 5 bases from V and 2 bases from J, with 6 bases between. Germline V lookup: CDR1 LNHDA, CDR2 SQIVND (reference sequence). This CDR3 contains 12 residues. The CDR3 reads CASSRRNTEAFF. CDR3 bases: TGTGCCAGTAGTCGCAGAAACACTGAAGCTTTCTTT.

The chain combines TRBV5-1 with TRBJ2-1; 10 bases agree with TRBD1. From germline, CDR1 is SGHRS and CDR2 YFSETQ. This CDR3 is built from 16 residues. With V trimmed by 6 bases and J by 7 bases, 13 bases remained unmatched. The CDR3 sequence: CASKPTGTGASNEQFF. The CDR3 nucleotides read TGCGCCAGCAAACCGACCGGGACAGGGGCTTCTAATGAGCAGTTCTTC.

The genes are TRBV5-1 and TRBJ1-2; 9 bases line up with TRBD1. Germline trimming cut 5 bases from V and 3 bases from J; bases unmatched to any gene: 11. This CDR3 is built from 16 residues. In germline, CDR1 is SGHRS, CDR2 YFSETQ. In DNA, the CDR3 is TGCGCCAGCAGGCGAGTGGACAGGGGAGTACACTATGGCTACACCTTC. Encoded protein: CASRRVDRGVHYGYTF. The full variable domain, with the rest looked up from reference TRBV5-1 and TRBJ1-2, is KAGVTQTPRYLIKTRGQQVTLSCSPISGHRSVSWYQQTPGQGLQFLFEYFSETQRNKGNFPGRFSGRQFSNSRSEMNVSTLELGDSALYLCASRRVDRGVHYGYTFGSGTRLTVV.

This rearrangement joins TRBV21-1 to TRBJ2-2; TRBD2 reflects the table's D call only, with no check against the DNA. TRBV21-1 is assigned pseudogene status. The CDR3 length is 18 residues. CDR3 coding DNA: TGTGCCAGCAGCAAAGCAAGGCGGCTAGCGGGCCACACCGGGGAGCTGTTTTTT. Protein sequence: CASSKARRLAGHTGELFF.

The chain employs TRBV6-4 and TRBJ2-1; a weak D match, TRBD2 (6 bases). CDR1 and CDR2 from the germline V gene are MRHNA and SNTAGT. Deletions cut 5 bases from V and 10 bases from J, with 18 bases between. CDR3 size: 14 residues. The CDR3, as DNA: TGTGCCAGCAGTCCTGAACTAGCATCCACGGAGCAGTTCTTC. Translated: CASSPELASTEQFF.